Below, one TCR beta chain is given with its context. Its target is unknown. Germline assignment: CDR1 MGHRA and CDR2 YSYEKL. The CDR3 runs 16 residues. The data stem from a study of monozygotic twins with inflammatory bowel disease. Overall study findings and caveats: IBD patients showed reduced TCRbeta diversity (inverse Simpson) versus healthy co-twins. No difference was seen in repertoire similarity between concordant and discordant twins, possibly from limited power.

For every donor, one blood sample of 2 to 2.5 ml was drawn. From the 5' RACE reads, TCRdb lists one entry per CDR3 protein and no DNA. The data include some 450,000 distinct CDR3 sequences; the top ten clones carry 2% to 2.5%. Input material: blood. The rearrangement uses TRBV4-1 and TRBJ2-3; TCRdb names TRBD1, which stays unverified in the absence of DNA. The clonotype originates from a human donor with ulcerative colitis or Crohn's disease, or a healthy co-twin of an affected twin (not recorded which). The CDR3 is CASSQVDRGLSDTQYF.